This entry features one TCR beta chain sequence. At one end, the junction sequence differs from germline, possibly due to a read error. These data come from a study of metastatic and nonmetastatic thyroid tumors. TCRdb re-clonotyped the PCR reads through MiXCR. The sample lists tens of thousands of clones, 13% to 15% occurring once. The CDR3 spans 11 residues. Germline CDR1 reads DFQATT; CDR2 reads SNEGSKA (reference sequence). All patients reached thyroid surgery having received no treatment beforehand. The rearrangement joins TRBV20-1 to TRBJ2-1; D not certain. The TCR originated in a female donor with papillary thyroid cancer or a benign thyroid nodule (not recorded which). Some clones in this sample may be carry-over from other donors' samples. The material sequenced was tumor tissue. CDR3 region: CSASIDNDQFF. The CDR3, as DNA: TGTAGTGCTAGTATAGACAATGACCAGTTCTTC.